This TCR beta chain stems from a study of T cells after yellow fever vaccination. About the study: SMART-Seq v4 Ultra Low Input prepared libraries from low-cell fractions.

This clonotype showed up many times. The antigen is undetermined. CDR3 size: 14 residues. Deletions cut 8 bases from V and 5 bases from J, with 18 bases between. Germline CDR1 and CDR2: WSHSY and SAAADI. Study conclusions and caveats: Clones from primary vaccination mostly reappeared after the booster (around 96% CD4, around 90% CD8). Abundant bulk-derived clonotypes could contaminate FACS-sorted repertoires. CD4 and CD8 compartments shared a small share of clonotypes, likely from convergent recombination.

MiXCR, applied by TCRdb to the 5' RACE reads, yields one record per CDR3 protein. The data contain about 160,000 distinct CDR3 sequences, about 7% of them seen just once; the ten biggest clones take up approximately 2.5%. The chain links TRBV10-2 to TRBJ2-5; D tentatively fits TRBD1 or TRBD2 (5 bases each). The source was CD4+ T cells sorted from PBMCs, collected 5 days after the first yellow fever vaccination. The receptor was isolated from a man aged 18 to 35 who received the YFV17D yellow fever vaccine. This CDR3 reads CASLRDRAQETQYF. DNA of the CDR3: TGCGCCAGCCTCCGGGACCGGGCCCAGGAGACCCAGTACTTC.